This TCR beta chain was identified in a study of siplizumab effects on memory and regulatory T cells. Study-wide findings and caveats: Tregs that proliferated in siplizumab cultures did not have their suppressive function confirmed. The diversity of naive T cells seemed greater than that of memory cells, and their alloresponse contribution seemed major. Alloreactive sequences tracing back to unstimulated CD4+ memory cells fell significantly with siplizumab.

This clone appeared a single time. The antigen remains unidentified. The CDR3 has 15 residues. V lost 6 bases, J lost 1 base, and 6 bases stayed unmatched. Germline V gene sequence: CDR1 SGHTA, CDR2 FQGTGA. The assay covered some 10^5 TCR templates per sample. TCRdb keeps only in-frame clones here, not all; method: immunoSEQ multiplex PCR. This repertoire shows around 100,000 clones, 91% found once; its top ten account for 0.13% to 0.15%. The chain is built from TRBV7-3 and TRBJ2-3; TRBD2 matches at 8 bases. Sample: CD4+ T cells sorted from blood. This clonotype was sampled from a human donor in good health. CDR3 sequence reads: CASSPGGARTDTQYF. The CDR3 DNA is TGTGCCAGCAGTCCCGGGGGGGCTCGCACAGATACGCAGTATTTT.